The clone carrying this T cell receptor (beta chain) turned up a few times. What it binds is unknown. It was 5'RACE with constant-segment primers that produced the TCR alpha and TCR beta cDNA libraries, which carried sample barcodes and UMIs. Each CDR3 protein is one row after TCRdb ran MiXCR on the 5' RACE reads. The sample has fewer than 200,000 distinct CDR3 sequences, 10% to 15% seen once. This sample is drawn from a study of T-cell memory formation after mild COVID-19. Study-level results: Pre-infection memory showed some responding clones, and this suggested that cross-reactive memory joined.

The CDR3 loop spans 15 amino acids. The V and J ends lost 3 bases and 3 bases, in that order; junction bases with no gene match: 3. Germline V gene lookup returns CDR1 SGHTA and CDR2 FQGTGA. This chain uses TRBV7-3 with TRBJ1-5; 9 nucleotides agree with TRBD1. Sequenced: PBMCs or a T cell subset sorted from them (not recorded which). This clonotype originated in a man aged 18-30 years who had mild COVID-19 (a few samples of this study predate the infection). Cell type and time point are not known. The CDR3 DNA is TGTGCCAGCAGCTTGACAGGGGGTCTCAATCAGCCCCAGCATTTT. Amino acid sequence: CASSLTGGLNQPQHF. Filled out from reference TRBV7-3 and TRBJ1-5, the complete variable domain reads GAGVSQTPSNKVTEKGKYVELRCDPISGHTALYWYRQSLGQGPEFLIYFQGTGAADDSGLPNDRFFAVRPEGSVSTLKIQRTERGDSAVYLCASSLTGGLNQPQHFGDGTRLSIL.